This T cell receptor (beta chain) derives from a study of a mutant IDH1 vaccine in newly diagnosed glioma. Noted time point: baseline, week 1 (first vaccination visit). Treatment defined: pre-vaccination baseline after standard-of-care therapy. The repertoire was sequenced with immunoSEQ multiplex PCR; TCRdb's copy has only in-frame clones and lacks some. The profile covers approximately 67,000 clones, with about 86% appearing a single time and approximately 4.3% taken by the ten largest. Germline assignment: CDR1 SGHDN and CDR2 FVKESK. This CDR3 spans 17 amino acids. V was shortened by 0 bases and J by 7 bases, with 21 bases between the two germline ends.

The receptor comes from a woman aged 18-29 years with glioma. Some clones in this sample may be carry-over from other donors' samples. This chain joins TRBV14 and TRBJ2-5; the D gene could be TRBD1 or TRBD2 (6 bases each). Here the sequenced sample was peripheral blood mononuclear cells (PBMCs), taken from a glioma patient treated with radiotherapy, temozolomide or both. The CDR3 sequence: CASSQERGEASDGTQYF. Written as DNA, the CDR3 is TGTGCCAGCAGCCAAGAAAGGGGGGAGGCTAGCGACGGGACCCAGTACTTC.